This TCR beta chain was sequenced in a study of blood T cell repertoires in COVID-19. This CDR3 has 14 residues. The V gene's germline CDR1 is KGHDR and CDR2 SFDVKD. Between the trimmed V and J ends, which lost 4 bases and 7 bases, there was a span of 15 bases. The method was immunoSEQ multiplex PCR; TCRdb's version includes in-frame clones alone and lacks a portion of them. The repertoire consists of 43,000 or so clones, with approximately 80% occurring once and the leading ten covering less than 25%. This chain connects TRBV24-1 to TRBJ1-2, with no clear D. What was sequenced was peripheral blood. The sequence came from a woman between 55 and 75 years old with acute or convalescent COVID-19. This CDR3 is CATSDPTGSRGYTF. For the CDR3, the DNA is TGTGCCACCAGTGACCCGACGGGGTCTCGTGGCTACACCTTC.